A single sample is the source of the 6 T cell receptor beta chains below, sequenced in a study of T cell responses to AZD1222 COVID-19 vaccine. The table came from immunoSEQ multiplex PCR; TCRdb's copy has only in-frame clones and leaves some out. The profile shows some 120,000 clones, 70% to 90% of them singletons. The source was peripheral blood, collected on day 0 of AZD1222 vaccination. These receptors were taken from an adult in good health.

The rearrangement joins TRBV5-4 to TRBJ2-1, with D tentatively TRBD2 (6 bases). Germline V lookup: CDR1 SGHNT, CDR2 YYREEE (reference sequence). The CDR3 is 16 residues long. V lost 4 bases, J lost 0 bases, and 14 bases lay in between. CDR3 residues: CASSPVGRTSYNEQFF. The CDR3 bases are TGTGCCAGCAGCCCGGTAGGGAGGACCTCCTACAATGAGCAGTTCTTC. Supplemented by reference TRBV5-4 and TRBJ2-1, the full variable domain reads ETGVTQSPTHLIKTRGQQVTLRCSSQSGHNTVSWYQQALGQGPQFIFQYYREEENGRGNFPPRFSGLQFPNYSSELNVNALELDDSALYLCASSPVGRTSYNEQFFGPGTRLTVL.

The CDR3 nucleotides read TGCGCCAGCAGGGATAGCGGGAGTTACGAGCAGTACTTC. This sequence encodes CASRDSGSYEQYF. The V gene is TRBV5-1, the J gene TRBJ2-7, with TRBD2 identical over 9 bases. This CDR3 has 13 amino acids. From germline, CDR1 is SGHRS and CDR2 YFSETQ. V trimming: 5 bases; J trimming: 4 bases; junction bases outside the gene matches: 4.

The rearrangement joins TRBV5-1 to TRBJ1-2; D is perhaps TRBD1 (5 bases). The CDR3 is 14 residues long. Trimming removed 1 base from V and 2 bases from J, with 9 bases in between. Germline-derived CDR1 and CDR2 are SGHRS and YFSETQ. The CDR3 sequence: CASSLSGGNYGYTF. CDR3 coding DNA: TGCGCCAGCAGCTTGTCTGGGGGAAACTATGGCTACACCTTC.

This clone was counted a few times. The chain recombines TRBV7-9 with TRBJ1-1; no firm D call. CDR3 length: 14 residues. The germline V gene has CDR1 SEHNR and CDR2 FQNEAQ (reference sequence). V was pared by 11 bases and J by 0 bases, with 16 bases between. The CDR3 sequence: CAEEGGGMNTEAFF. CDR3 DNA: TGTGCCGAGGAGGGCGGAGGAATGAACACTGAAGCTTTCTTT.

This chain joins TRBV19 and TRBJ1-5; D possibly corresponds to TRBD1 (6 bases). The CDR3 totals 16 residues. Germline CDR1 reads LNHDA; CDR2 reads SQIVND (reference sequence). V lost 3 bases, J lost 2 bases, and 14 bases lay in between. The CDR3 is CASSIWAGEGNQPQHF. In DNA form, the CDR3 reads TGTGCCAGTAGTATCTGGGCAGGGGAAGGCAATCAGCCCCAGCATTTT.

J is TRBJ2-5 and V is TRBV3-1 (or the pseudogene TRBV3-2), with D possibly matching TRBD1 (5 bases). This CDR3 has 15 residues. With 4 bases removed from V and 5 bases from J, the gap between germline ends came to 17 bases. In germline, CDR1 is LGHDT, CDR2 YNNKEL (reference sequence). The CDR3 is CASSPLTTPGETQYF. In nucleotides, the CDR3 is TGTGCCAGCAGCCCCTTAACAACTCCAGGGGAGACCCAGTACTTC.